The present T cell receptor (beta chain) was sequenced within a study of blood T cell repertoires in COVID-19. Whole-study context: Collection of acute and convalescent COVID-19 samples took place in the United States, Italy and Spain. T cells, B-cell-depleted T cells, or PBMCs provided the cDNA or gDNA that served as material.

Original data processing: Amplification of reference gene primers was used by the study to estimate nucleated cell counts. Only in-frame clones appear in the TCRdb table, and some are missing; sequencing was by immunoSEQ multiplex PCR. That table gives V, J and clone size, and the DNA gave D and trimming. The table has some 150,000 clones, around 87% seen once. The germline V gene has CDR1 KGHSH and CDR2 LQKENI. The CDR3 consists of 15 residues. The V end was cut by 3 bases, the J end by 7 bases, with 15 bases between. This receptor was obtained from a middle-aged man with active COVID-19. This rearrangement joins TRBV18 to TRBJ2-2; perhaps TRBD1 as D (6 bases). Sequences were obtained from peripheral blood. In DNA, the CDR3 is TGTGCCAGCTCACCCTCGAGGCAGGGGCGCGGGGAGCTGTTTTTT. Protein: CASSPSRQGRGELFF.